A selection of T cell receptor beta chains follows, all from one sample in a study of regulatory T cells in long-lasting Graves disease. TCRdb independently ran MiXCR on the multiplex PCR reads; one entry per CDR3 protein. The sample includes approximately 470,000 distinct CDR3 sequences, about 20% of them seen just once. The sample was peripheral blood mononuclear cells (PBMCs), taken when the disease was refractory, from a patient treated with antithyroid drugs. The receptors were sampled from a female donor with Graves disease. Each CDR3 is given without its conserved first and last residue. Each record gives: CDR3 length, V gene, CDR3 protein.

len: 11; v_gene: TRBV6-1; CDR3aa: ASSPDRYNEQF
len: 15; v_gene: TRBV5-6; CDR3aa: ASSSPGDRYSNSPLH
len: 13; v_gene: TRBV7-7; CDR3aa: ASSWGLAGADTQY
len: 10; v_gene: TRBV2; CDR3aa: ASSRDTYGYT
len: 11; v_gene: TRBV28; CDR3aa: ASRSGSGGGYT
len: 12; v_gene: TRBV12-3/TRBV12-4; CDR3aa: ASSDPTGPYGYT
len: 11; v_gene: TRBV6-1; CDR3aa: ASSENLNTEAF
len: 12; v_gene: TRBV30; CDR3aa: AWKMGRGRETQY
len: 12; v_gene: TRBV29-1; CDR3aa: SVRDRGRQETQY
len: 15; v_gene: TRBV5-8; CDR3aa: ASSLALGTGTKDGYT
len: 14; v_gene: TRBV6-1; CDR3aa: ASPTVGQGSPYEQY
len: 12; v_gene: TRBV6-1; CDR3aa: ASSRAGVAGELF
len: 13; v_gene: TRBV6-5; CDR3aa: ASSFKLQSTDTQY
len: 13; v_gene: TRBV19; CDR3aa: ASSISRVSNQPQH
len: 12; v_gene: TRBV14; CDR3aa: ASSQESNTGELF
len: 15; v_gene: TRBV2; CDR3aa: ASSDSLGAVGTGELF
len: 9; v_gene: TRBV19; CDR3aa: ASIQAYEAF
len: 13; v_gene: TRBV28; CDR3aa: ASSSTGATNEKLF
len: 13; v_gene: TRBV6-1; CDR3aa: ASKGGGRAHSPLH
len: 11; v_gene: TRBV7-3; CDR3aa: PSSLTGKQTQY
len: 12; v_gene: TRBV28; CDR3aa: ASCWTSGTPEQF
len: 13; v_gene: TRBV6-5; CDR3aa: ASSYDDRGSTEAF
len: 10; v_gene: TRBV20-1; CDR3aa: SARGQQETQY
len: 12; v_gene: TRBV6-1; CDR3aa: ASREQGESTEAF
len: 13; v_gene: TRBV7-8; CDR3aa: ASSALGGAYNEQF
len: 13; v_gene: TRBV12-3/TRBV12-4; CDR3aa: ASSMNRGGNQPQH
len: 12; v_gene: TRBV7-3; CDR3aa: ASSLTSGGGGYT
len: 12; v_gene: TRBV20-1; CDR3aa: SARRLDHTGELF
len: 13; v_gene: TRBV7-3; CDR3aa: ASSRRGGGTYEQY
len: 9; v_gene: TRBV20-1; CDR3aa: SAREGDGYT
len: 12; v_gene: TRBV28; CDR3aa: ASRPGTIGADAF
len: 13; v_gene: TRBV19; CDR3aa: ASRGDVAMNTEAF
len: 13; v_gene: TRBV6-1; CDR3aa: ASSEDPLTRYGYT
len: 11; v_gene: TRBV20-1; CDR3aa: SARSSGSFEQY
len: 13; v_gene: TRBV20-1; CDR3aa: SAPRLAGGLETQY
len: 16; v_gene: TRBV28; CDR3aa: ASSLGARQGAMNTEAF
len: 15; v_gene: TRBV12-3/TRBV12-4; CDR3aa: ASSSLRLEPLSYEQY
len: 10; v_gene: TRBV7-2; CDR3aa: ASSHIEQTQY
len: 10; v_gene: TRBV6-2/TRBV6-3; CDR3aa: ATRGVQETQY
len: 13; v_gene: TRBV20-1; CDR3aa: SATGGATNTGELF
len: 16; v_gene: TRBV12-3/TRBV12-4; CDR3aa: ASSFEPGTSGGYNEQF
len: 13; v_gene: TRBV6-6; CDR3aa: ASSYSTGKNTEAF
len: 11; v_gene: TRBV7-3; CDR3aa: ASSLRSTGEAF
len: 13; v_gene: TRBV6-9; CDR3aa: ASSYSRTVQETQY
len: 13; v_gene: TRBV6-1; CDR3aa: ASSRDRAHYNEQF
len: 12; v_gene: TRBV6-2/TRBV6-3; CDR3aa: ASKTQAGNTGYT
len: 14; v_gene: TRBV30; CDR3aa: AWRSVGQGSIWGYT
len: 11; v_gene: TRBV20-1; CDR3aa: SASQGSNYGYT
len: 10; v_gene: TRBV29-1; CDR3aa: SVAPSLYEQY